This entry features one T cell receptor (beta chain) sequence. Its antigen is currently unknown. The protocol was immunoSEQ multiplex PCR, while the TCRdb copy is restricted to in-frame clones and leaves out a portion. Counted here are about a million clones, approximately 77% occurring once; the ten biggest clones make up 0.89%. The data derive from a study of shared clonotypes between healthy human individuals. Germline V CDR1 and CDR2: ENHRY, SYGVKD. The CDR3 is 15 amino acids. Trimming removed 10 bases from V and 6 bases from J; junction bases left unmatched: 9. Study results and caveats: Larger estimated richness was generally recorded for naive subsets relative to memory subsets. Shared clonotypes: roughly 5% naive CD4, under 4% naive CD8, roughly 2.2% memory CD4, roughly 0.4% memory CD8.

This receptor was obtained from a man younger than 35 in good health. Some clones in this sample may be carry-over from other donors' samples. The chain links TRBV10-3 to TRBJ2-1; 13 bases fit TRBD2. Material: memory CD4+ T cells from PBMCs. Documented subset: CD45RA-negative fraction. CDR3 coding DNA: TGTGCCACGAAGAGGACTAGCGGGAGTCCCAATGAGCAGTTCTTC. Its protein product is CATKRTSGSPNEQFF.